Each of the 2 T cell receptor beta chains below was sequenced from the same sample in a study of cytomegalovirus exposure and HLA in healthy donors. Primers for the PCR totalled 60 Vbeta and 13 Jbeta. TCRdb's copy holds only in-frame clones and misses some; the assay was immunoSEQ multiplex PCR. Of about 150,000 clones listed, 70% to 90% are singletons. Sequences were obtained from PBMCs. Every receptor here comes from a girl aged 10 to 17 in good health and CMV-seropositive.

The chain recombines TRBV5-1 with TRBJ1-2, with a weak D call TRBD1 (5 bases). Trimming stripped 0 bases from V and 6 bases from J, with 18 bases between. The CDR3 sequence is 16 residues long. From germline, CDR1 is SGHRS and CDR2 YFSETQ. CDR3 sequence (DNA): TGCGCCAGCAGCTTGGAACCCCAACGGGGGTGGGATGGCTACACCTTC. Protein product: CASSLEPQRGWDGYTF.

CDR3 in DNA: TGTGCCAGCAGTAGGACCGGGACAGGTGACCAGCCCCAGCATTTT. Its protein is CASSRTGTGDQPQHF. V is TRBV6-1 and J is TRBJ1-5, with 8 bases identical to TRBD1. After removal of 5 bases from V and 7 bases from J, the junction contained 10 bases not matched to a gene. The CDR3 extends over 15 amino acids. CDR1 and CDR2 (germline): MNHNS, SASEGT.